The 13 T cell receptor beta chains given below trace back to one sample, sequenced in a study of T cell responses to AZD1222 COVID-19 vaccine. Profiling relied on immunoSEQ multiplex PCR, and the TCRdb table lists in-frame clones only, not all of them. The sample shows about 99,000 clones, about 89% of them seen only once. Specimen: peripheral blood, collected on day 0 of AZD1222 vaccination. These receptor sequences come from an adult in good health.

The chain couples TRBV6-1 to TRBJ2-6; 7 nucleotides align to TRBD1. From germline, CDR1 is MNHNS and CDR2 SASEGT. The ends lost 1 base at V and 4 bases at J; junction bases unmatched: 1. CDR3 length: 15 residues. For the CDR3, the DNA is TGTGCCAGCAGTGAAGAGGGGGCAGGGGCCAACGTCCTGACTTTC. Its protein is CASSEEGAGANVLTF.

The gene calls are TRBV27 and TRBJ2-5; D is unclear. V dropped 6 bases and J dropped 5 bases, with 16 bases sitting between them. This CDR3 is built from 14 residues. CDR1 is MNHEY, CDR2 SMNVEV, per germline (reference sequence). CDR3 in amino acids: CASSGNILGETQYF. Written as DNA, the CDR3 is TGTGCCAGCAGCGGAAACATTCTAGGGGAGACCCAGTACTTC.

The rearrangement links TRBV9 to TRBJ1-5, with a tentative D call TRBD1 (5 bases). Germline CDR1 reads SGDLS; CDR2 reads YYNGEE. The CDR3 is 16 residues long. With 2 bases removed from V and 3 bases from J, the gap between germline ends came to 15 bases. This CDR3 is CASSVDQGGANQPQHF. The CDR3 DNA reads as TGTGCCAGCAGCGTTGATCAGGGAGGAGCCAATCAGCCCCAGCATTTT.

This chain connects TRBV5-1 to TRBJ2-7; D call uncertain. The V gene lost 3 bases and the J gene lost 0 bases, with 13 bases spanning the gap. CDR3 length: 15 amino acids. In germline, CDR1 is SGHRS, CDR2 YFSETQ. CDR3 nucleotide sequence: TGCGCCAGCAGCTCCGAGAGGCAAAGCTCCTACGAGCAGTACTTC. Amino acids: CASSSERQSSYEQYF.

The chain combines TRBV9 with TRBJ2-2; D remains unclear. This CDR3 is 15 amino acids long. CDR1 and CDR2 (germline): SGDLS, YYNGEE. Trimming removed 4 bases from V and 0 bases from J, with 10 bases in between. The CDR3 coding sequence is TGTGCCAGCAGCACCCGGGCGGCGAACACCGGGGAGCTGTTTTTT. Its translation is CASSTRAANTGELFF.

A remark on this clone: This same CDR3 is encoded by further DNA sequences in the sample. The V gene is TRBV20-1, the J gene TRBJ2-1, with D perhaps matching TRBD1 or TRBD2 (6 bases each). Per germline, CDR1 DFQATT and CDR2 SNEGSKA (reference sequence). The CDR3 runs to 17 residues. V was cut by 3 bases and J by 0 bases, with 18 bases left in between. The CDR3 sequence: CSASGLVGGSSYNEQFF. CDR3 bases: TGCAGTGCTAGTGGGCTAGTGGGGGGCAGCTCCTACAATGAGCAGTTCTTC.

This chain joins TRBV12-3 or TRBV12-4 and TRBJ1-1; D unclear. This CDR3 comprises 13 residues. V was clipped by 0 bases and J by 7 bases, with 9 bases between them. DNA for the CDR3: TGTGCCAGCAGTTTAGCGGTACTGGTTGAAGCTTTCTTT. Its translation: CASSLAVLVEAFF.

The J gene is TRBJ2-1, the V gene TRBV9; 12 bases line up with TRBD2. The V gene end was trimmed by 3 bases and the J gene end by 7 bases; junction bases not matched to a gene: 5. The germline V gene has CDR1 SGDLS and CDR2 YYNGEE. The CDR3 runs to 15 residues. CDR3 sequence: CASSATSGGWNEQFF. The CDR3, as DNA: TGTGCCAGCAGCGCGACTAGCGGGGGTTGGAATGAGCAGTTCTTC.

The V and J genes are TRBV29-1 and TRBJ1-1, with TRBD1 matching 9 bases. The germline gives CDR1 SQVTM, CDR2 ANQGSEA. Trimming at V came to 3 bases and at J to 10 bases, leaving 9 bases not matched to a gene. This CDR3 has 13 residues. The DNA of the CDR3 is TGCAGCGTTGAGGGGAACAGGGGGCGGATAGCTTTCTTT. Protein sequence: CSVEGNRGRIAFF.

Here the CDR3 DNA reads TGTGCCAGCAGTTATGGGATAACCTACGAGCAGTACTTC. Amino acid sequence: CASSYGITYEQYF. The rearrangement uses TRBV6-1 and TRBJ2-7; no clear D gene. The germline gives CDR1 MNHNS, CDR2 SASEGT. The CDR3 loop spans 13 amino acids. V lost 5 bases and J 2 bases, leaving 10 bases between the germline ends.

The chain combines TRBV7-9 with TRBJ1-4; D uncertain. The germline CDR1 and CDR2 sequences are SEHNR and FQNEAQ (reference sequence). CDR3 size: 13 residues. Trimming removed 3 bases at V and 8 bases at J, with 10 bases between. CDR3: CASSLGLGEKLFF. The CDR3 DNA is TGTGCCAGCAGCTTGGGGTTGGGCGAAAAACTGTTTTTT.

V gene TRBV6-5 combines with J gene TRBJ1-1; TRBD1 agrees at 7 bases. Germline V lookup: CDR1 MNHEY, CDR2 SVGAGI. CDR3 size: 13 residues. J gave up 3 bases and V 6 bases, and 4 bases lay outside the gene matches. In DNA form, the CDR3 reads TGTGCCAGCAGAGGGGGCCATGACACTGAAGCTTTCTTT. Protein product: CASRGGHDTEAFF.

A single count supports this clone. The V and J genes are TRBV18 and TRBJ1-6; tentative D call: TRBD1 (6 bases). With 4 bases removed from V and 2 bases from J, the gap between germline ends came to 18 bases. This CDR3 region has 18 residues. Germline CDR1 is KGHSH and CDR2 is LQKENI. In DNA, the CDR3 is TGTGCCAGCTCACTTGGACAGCCGCCAGATACCTATAATTCACCCCTCCACTTT. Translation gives CASSLGQPPDTYNSPLHF.